What follows are 11 T cell receptor beta chains derived from one specimen sequenced in a study of T-cell memory formation after mild COVID-19. MiXCR was run by TCRdb on the 5' RACE reads, yielding one entry per CDR3 protein. The sample lists about 190,000 distinct CDR3 sequences, 27% occurring once. Material for sequencing was PBMCs or a T cell subset sorted from them (not recorded which). Every receptor here comes from an adult woman who had mild COVID-19 (a few samples of this study predate the infection). Cell type and time point are not known.

In this sample, this clonotype turned up a few times. The chain combines TRBV20-1 with TRBJ2-5, with 7 positions matching TRBD2. Germline V gene data show CDR1 as DFQATT and CDR2 as SNEGSKA (reference sequence). V gave up 5 bases and J gave up 5 bases; unmatched junction bases: 11. CDR3 length: 14 amino acids. In DNA form, the CDR3 reads TGCAGTGCTGGCCCAGCGGGGATTCTGGAGACCCAGTACTTC. It translates to CSAGPAGILETQYF.

The sample holds a few counts of this clonotype. The chain couples TRBV2 to TRBJ2-3, with 8 bases fitting TRBD2. The germline gives CDR1 SNHLY, CDR2 FYNNEI. This CDR3 spans 15 amino acids. V lost 7 bases and J lost 1; bases outside the gene matches: 7. DNA for the CDR3: TGTGCCAGCACCAGGCGGGAGGATGGCACAGATACGCAGTATTTT. It is translated as CASTRREDGTDTQYF. The complete variable domain, with remaining parts taken from reference TRBV2 and TRBJ2-3, reads EPEVTQTPSHQVTQMGQEVILRCVPISNHLYFYWYRQILGQKVEFLVSFYNNEISEKSEIFDDQFSVERPDGSNFTLKIRSTKLEDSAMYFCASTRREDGTDTQYFGPGTRLTVL.

The gene calls are TRBV5-1 and TRBJ2-3; 7 bases fit TRBD2. Trimming cost V 4 bases and J 4 bases; bases outside gene matches: 6. Germline V lookup: CDR1 SGHRS, CDR2 YFSETQ. CDR3 length: 14 residues. The CDR3 nucleotides read TGCGCCAGCAGCGTCGGCGCGGGGGCAGATACGCAGTATTTT. This translates into CASSVGAGADTQYF.

This clonotype was counted only a few times. The chain carries TRBV10-3 and TRBJ2-2; no clear D gene. This CDR3 has 15 residues. The germline CDR1 and CDR2 sequences are ENHRY and SYGVKD. V was trimmed by 4 bases and J by 5 bases, leaving 14 bases between them. The CDR3 DNA reads TGTGCCATCAGTGCACGAGGTTCCCCGACCGGGGAGCTGTTTTTT. It translates to CAISARGSPTGELFF.

A few counts support this clonotype. The chain carries TRBV12-3 or TRBV12-4 and TRBJ2-1; 11 bases map to TRBD2. The V and J ends lost 6 bases and 4 bases, in that order; junction bases with no gene match: 2. This CDR3 has 14 residues. CDR3 loop: CASRRTSGYNEQFF. CDR3 DNA: TGTGCCAGCAGACGGACTAGCGGGTACAATGAGCAGTTCTTC.

This sequence joins TRBV4-1 and TRBJ1-3; TRBD1 agrees at 8 bases. The trim removed 2 bases at V and 0 bases at J, leaving 6 bases unmatched. From germline, CDR1 is MGHRA and CDR2 YSYEKL. The CDR3 is made up of 17 amino acids. CDR3 coding DNA: TGCGCCAGCAGCCAAACCGGGACAGGATTCTCTGGAAACACCATATATTTT. Its translation: CASSQTGTGFSGNTIYF.

This clonotype was detected a few times. At one end, the junction sequence differs from germline, possibly due to a read error. The CDR3 coding sequence is TGTGCCAGCAGCTTCGGGACTAGCGGGAGTTTTTTGGTCTTC. It is translated as CASSFGTSGSFLVF. This chain connects TRBV7-3 to TRBJ2-1; 14 bases align to TRBD2. CDR3 length: 14 amino acids. Per germline, CDR1 SGHTA and CDR2 FQGTGA.

The chain has TRBV2 and TRBJ2-5; 8 positions agree with TRBD2. From germline, CDR1 is SNHLY and CDR2 FYNNEI. This CDR3 is 15 amino acids long. V trimming: 6 bases; J trimming: 5 bases; junction bases outside the gene matches: 11. As DNA, the CDR3 is TGTGCCAGCAGCCAAGTACGGGGGGGCCGGGAGACCCAGTACTTC. It specifies CASSQVRGGRETQYF.

The rearrangement joins TRBV18 to TRBJ2-1; D call uncertain. Germline V gene lookup returns CDR1 KGHSH and CDR2 LQKENI. With 2 bases removed from V and 0 bases from J, the gap between germline ends came to 11 bases. CDR3 length: 16 amino acids. The CDR3 protein is CASSPETANSYNEQFF. In DNA, the CDR3 is TGTGCCAGCTCACCAGAGACTGCCAACTCCTACAATGAGCAGTTCTTC.

The rearrangement uses TRBV9 and TRBJ2-1; the D gene is possibly TRBD2 (6 bases). V was pared by 0 bases and J by 6 bases, with 13 bases between. The V gene's germline CDR1 is SGDLS and CDR2 YYNGEE. The CDR3 runs 15 residues. As DNA, the CDR3 is TGTGCCAGCAGCGTAGGGGTGGGAGGCGGCAATGAGCAGTTCTTC. It codes for CASSVGVGGGNEQFF.

The chain couples TRBV18 to TRBJ1-1; D is unresolved. CDR1 is KGHSH and CDR2 is LQKENI in the germline V gene. The CDR3 runs to 15 residues. Trimming shortened V by 6 bases and J by 4 bases, and 18 bases separated the two germline ends. The CDR3 sequence: CASSPNYDGSTEAFF. The CDR3 DNA reads TGTGCCAGCTCGCCGAATTATGACGGAAGCACTGAAGCTTTCTTT.